Given below is one TCR beta chain in context. Its antigen is unknown. Germline values: CDR1 SGHTA, CDR2 FQGNSA. The V end lost 0 bases, the J end lost 3 bases, and 29 bases lay between the germline ends. This CDR3 contains 21 residues. The data derive from a study of T-cell reconstitution after alpha-beta-depleted transplantation in children. Points from the study as a whole: After transplant, high TCRbeta diversity at day 60 in some patients arose from surviving recipient T cells and thymic progenitors. T cells produced anew were the main source of T-cell counts and diversity one year after transplant.

Unique molecular identifiers were incorporated when the TCRbeta library was constructed. MiXCR, run by TCRdb on the PCR reads, gives a single entry per CDR3 protein. Here the sample spans about 590,000 distinct CDR3 sequences, 10% to 15% being singletons. The receptor was derived from a male patient aged 5 to 17 who had a stem cell transplant for acute myeloid leukemia, so the T cells may come from the graft donor. Source: PBMCs, mostly from graft donor cells, taken 360 days after TCRalphabeta/CD19-depleted stem cell transplant. The chain links TRBV7-2 to TRBJ2-5, with a tentative D call TRBD2 (6 bases). The CDR3 coding sequence is TGTGCCAGCAGCTTAGCCATGGAGGGATGGGACCGGACCTCGACCAAAGAGACCCAGTACTTC. This sequence encodes CASSLAMEGWDRTSTKETQYF.